This T cell receptor (beta chain) was identified during a study of TIL therapy for anti-PD-1-resistant metastatic lung cancer. About the research overall: Most patients had lung adenocarcinoma; a few tumors were EGFR-mutant, two ALK-rearranged; half smoked currently or formerly.

Time point reported: pre-treatment sample, taken before nivolumab and TIL therapy. The immunoSEQ assay was v3. Sequencing depth was approximately 2 million read pairs for survey level, roughly 4.5-6 million for deep. Assay used: immunoSEQ multiplex PCR; TCRdb lists only in-frame clones, some missing. The table records 45,000 to 75,000 clones, roughly two thirds of them present only once. The germline V gene has CDR1 MDHEN and CDR2 SYDVKM. The CDR3 is 16 amino acids. V gave up 1 base and J gave up 3 bases; unmatched junction bases: 6. The chain carries TRBV28 and TRBJ1-2; TRBD1 matches at 9 bases. This receptor was taken from a person aged 25-79 years with non-small cell lung cancer. The sequencing used blood, collected at baseline. The CDR3 nucleotides are TGTGCCAGCAGTTTATCGGGGACAGGGTTAGACTATGGCTACACCTTC. This translates into CASSLSGTGLDYGYTF.